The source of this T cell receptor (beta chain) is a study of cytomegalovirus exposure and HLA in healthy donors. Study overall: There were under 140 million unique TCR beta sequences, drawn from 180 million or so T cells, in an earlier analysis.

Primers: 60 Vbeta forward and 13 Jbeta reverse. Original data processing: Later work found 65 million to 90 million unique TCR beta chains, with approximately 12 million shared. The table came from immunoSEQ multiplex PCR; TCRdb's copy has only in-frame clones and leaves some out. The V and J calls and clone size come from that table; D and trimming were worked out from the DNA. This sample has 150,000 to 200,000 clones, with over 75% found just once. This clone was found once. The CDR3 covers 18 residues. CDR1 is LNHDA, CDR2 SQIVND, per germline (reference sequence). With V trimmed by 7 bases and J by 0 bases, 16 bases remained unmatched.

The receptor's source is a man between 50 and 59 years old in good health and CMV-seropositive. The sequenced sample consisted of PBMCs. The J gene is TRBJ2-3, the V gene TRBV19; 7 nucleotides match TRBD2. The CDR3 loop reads CASTASLGRGTSTDTQYF. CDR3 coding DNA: TGTGCCAGTACTGCCTCGTTGGGGCGGGGGACTAGCACAGATACGCAGTATTTT.